These T cell receptor beta chains were read from a single sample in a study of T cells after yellow fever vaccination. MiXCR, applied by TCRdb to the 5' RACE reads, yields one record per CDR3 protein. The profile shows approximately 300,000 distinct CDR3 sequences, 10% to 15% of them singletons. Sequencing used CD4+ T cells sorted from PBMCs, obtained 45 days after the yellow fever booster vaccination. Receptors were obtained from a young man who received the YFV17D yellow fever vaccine. Each CDR3 is given with its conserved first and last residue. The D gene is left open where the match is weak. Not all rows give a size; the values are once, few, many and, for expanded clones, a class.

V gene	D gene	J gene	clone size	CDR3 protein	CDR3 DNA
TRBV12-3/TRBV12-4	TRBD2	TRBJ2-5	-	CASSLGTSGWRKTQYF	TGTGCCAGCAGTTTAGGGACTAGCGGGTGGAGAAAGACCCAGTACTTC
TRBV11-2	TRBD2	TRBJ2-1	-	CASSLYFRLAGAYNEQFF	TGTGCCAGCAGCCTCTACTTCCGACTAGCGGGGGCCTACAATGAGCAGTTCTTC
TRBV6-5	-	TRBJ2-3	-	CASSYARGVDTQYF	TGTGCCAGCAGTTACGCGCGCGGGGTAGATACGCAGTATTTT
TRBV12-3/TRBV12-4	-	TRBJ1-5	-	CASSPQLNQPQHF	TGTGCCAGCAGTCCACAGCTAAATCAGCCCCAGCATTTT
TRBV7-2	TRBD2	TRBJ2-2	many	CASSLVGLGNTGELFF	TGTGCCAGCAGCTTAGTTGGACTAGGAAACACCGGGGAGCTGTTTTTT
TRBV7-8	-	TRBJ2-1	few	CASSLPGFNEQFF	TGTGCCAGCAGCTTACCAGGGTTCAATGAGCAGTTCTTC
TRBV24-1	TRBD1	TRBJ2-3	few	CATSDGQGWADTQYF	TGTGCCACCAGTGATGGACAGGGATGGGCAGATACGCAGTATTTT
TRBV6-1	TRBD2	TRBJ2-3	few	CASKREETTDTQYF	TGTGCCAGCAAGCGGGAGGAAACCACAGATACGCAGTATTTT
TRBV18	-	TRBJ2-5	few	CASSTQGGWEETQYF	TGTGCCAGCTCAACCCAGGGTGGATGGGAAGAGACCCAGTACTTC
TRBV9	TRBD1	TRBJ1-1	few	CASSLGQEVWTEAFF	TGTGCCAGCAGCCTAGGACAGGAGGTTTGGACTGAAGCTTTCTTT
TRBV18	-	TRBJ2-3	-	CASSRENRAQYF	TGTGCCAGCTCCCGTGAAAATAGGGCGCAGTATTTT
TRBV20-1	TRBD2	TRBJ2-1	few	CSATNRDRASGTSGTRLSLQGQFF	TGCAGTGCGACTAACCGGGACAGGGCATCCGGGACTAGCGGGACGAGGTTGAGTTTACAGGGGCAGTTCTTC
TRBV2	-	TRBJ1-3	once	CASSEATAGNTIYF	TGTGCCAGCAGTGAAGCGACAGCTGGAAACACCATATATTTT
TRBV12-3/TRBV12-4	-	TRBJ1-5	-	CASSLGVQPQHF	TGTGCCAGCAGTTTAGGGGTACAGCCCCAGCATTTT
TRBV4-3	TRBD2	TRBJ2-1	-	CASSQVAGGFSYNEQFF	TGCGCCAGCAGCCAAGTAGCGGGAGGGTTCTCCTACAATGAGCAGTTCTTC
TRBV15	-	TRBJ1-2	-	CATSRDWGPYGYTF	TGTGCCACCAGCAGAGATTGGGGGCCCTATGGCTACACCTTC
TRBV29-1	TRBD1	TRBJ2-2	many	CSVGRGQGAGELFF	TGCAGCGTTGGTAGGGGACAGGGTGCCGGGGAGCTGTTTTTT
TRBV27	-	TRBJ2-5	-	CASSRKGQPQETQYF	TGTGCCAGCAGCCGGAAAGGACAGCCTCAAGAGACCCAGTACTTC
TRBV10-3	-	TRBJ2-7	few	CAISGLGGLTYEQYF	TGTGCCATCAGTGGGTTGGGAGGCCTAACCTACGAGCAGTACTTC
TRBV12-3/TRBV12-4	-	TRBJ1-6	-	CASRPTGDSYNSPLHF	TGTGCCAGCAGACCGACCGGTGACTCCTATAATTCACCCCTCCACTTT
TRBV7-3	-	TRBJ2-1	few	CASSLRGGILYNEQFF	TGTGCCAGCAGCTTACGAGGCGGGATCCTCTACAATGAGCAGTTCTTC
TRBV7-3	TRBD2	TRBJ2-1	-	CASQNGLAGINNEQFF	TGTGCCAGCCAAAACGGACTAGCGGGAATTAACAATGAGCAGTTCTTC
TRBV29-1	TRBD2	TRBJ2-2	-	CSARLAGAGELFF	TGCAGCGCCAGACTAGCGGGAGCCGGGGAGCTGTTTTTT
TRBV7-6	-	TRBJ2-2	many	CASSLVRAGELFF	TGTGCCAGCAGCTTAGTTCGAGCCGGGGAGCTGTTTTTT
TRBV5-1	-	TRBJ2-1	-	CASSSGTDLYNEQFF	TGCGCCAGCAGTTCCGGGACGGACTTGTACAATGAGCAGTTCTTC
TRBV5-1	-	TRBJ2-1	few	CASSLDSLGEQFF	TGCGCCAGCAGCTTGGACTCTCTGGGCGAGCAGTTCTTC
TRBV29-1	TRBD1	TRBJ2-7	few	CSARDRGQAPEQYF	TGCAGCGCCCGGGACAGGGGGCAAGCCCCCGAGCAGTACTTC
TRBV5-1	-	TRBJ2-3	many	CASSHGAPRQDTQYF	TGCGCCAGCAGTCACGGGGCTCCCCGCCAAGATACGCAGTATTTT
TRBV4-3	-	TRBJ2-3	-	CASSQDGRDTQYF	TGCGCCAGCAGCCAAGATGGGCGAGATACGCAGTATTTT
TRBV7-2	-	TRBJ2-2	-	CASSLARSGLRGGTGELFF	TGTGCCAGCAGCTTAGCGAGGTCAGGGCTTCGCGGCGGCACCGGGGAGCTGTTTTTT